This T cell receptor beta chain was recovered during a study of blood T cells in healthy people across ages. A J-beta primer mix and a sample-barcoded 5' primer were used in a second PCR of roughly 7 to 12 cycles. In TCRdb, the 5' RACE reads were re-called with MiXCR into one record per CDR3 protein. This table has 1.4 million or so distinct CDR3 sequences, roughly 43% appearing once. Input material: blood. This TCR derives from a woman aged 18-29 years in good health.

The CDR3 sequence: CASSLSLTVPPYEQYF. DNA of the CDR3: TGTGCCAGCAGTTTGTCTTTAACGGTGCCTCCCTACGAGCAGTACTTC. The J gene is TRBJ2-7, the V gene TRBV12-3 or TRBV12-4; D unresolved. The CDR3 totals 16 residues. V was trimmed by 3 bases and J by 2 bases, leaving 17 bases between them.